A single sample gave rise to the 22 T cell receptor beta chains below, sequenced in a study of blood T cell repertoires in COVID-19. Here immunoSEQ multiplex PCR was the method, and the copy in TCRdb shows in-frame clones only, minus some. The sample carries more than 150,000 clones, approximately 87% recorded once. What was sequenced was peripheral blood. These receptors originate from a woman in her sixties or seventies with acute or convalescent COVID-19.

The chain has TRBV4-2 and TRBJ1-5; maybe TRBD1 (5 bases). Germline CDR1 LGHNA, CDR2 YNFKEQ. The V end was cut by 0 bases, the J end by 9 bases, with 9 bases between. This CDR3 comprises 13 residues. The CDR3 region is CASSQEAGGPQHF. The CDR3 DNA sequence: TGTGCCAGCAGCCAAGAGGCGGGGGGGCCCCAGCATTTT.

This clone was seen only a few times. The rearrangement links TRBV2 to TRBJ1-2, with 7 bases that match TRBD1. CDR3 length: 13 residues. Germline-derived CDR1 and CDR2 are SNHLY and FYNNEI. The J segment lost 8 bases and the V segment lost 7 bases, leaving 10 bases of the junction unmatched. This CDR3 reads CASKDEGGAGYTF. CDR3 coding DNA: TGTGCCAGCAAAGACGAAGGGGGCGCCGGCTACACCTTC. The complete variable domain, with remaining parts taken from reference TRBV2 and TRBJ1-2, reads EPEVTQTPSHQVTQMGQEVILRCVPISNHLYFYWYRQILGQKVEFLVSFYNNEISEKSEIFDDQFSVERPDGSNFTLKIRSTKLEDSAMYFCASKDEGGAGYTFGSGTRLTVV.

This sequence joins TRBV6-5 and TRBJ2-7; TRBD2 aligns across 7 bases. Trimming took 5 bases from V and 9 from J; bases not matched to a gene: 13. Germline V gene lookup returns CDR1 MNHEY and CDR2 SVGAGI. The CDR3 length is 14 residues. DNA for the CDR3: TGTGCCAGCAGTCCCGGGACGGGGGGAGTTGGGCAGTACTTC. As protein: CASSPGTGGVGQYF.

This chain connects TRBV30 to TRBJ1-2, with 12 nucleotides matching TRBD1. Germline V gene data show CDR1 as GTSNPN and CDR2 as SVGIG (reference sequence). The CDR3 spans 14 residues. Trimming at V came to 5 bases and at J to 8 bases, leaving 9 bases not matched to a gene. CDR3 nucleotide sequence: TGTGCCTGGGCCGGGACAGGGGGCGCCCGGGGCTACACCTTC. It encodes CAWAGTGGARGYTF.

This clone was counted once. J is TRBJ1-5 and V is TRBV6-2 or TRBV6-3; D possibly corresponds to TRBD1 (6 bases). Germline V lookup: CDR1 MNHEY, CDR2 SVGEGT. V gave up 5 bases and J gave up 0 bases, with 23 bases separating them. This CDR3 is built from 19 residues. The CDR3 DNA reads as TGTGCCAGCAGTAGCGCGGGGGGCCTTAGGAAGTATAGCAATCAGCCCCAGCATTTT. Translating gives CASSSAGGLRKYSNQPQHF.

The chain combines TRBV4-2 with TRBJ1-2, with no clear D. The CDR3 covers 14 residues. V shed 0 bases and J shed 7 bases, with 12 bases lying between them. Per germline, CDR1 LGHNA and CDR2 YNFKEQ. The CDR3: CASSQDPGDGGYTF. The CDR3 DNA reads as TGTGCCAGCAGCCAAGATCCGGGAGATGGTGGCTACACCTTC.

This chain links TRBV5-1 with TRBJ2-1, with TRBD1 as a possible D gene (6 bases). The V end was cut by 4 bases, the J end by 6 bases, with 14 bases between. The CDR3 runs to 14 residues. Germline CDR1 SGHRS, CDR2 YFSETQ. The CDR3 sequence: CASSVEGQSNEQFF. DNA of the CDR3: TGCGCCAGCAGCGTGGAAGGACAGTCCAATGAGCAGTTCTTC.

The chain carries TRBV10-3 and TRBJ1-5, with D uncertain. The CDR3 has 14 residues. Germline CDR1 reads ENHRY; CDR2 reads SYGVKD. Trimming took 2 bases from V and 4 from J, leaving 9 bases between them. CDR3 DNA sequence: TGTGCCATCAGTGAGGGGCGGGAAAATCAGCCCCAGCATTTT. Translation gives CAISEGRENQPQHF.

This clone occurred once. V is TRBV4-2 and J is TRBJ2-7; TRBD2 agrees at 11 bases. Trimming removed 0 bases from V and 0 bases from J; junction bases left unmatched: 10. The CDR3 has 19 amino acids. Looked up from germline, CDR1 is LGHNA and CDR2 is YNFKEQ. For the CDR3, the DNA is TGTGCCAGCAGCCAAGATTGGCGGATAGCGGGAGGGAGCTCCTACGAGCAGTACTTC. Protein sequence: CASSQDWRIAGGSSYEQYF.

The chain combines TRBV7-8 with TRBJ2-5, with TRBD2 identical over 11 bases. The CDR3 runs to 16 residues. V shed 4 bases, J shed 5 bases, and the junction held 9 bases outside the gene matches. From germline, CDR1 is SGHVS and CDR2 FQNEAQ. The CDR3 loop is CASSSLSGGAPETQYF. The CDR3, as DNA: TGTGCCAGCAGCTCACTTAGCGGGGGGGCCCCCGAGACCCAGTACTTC.

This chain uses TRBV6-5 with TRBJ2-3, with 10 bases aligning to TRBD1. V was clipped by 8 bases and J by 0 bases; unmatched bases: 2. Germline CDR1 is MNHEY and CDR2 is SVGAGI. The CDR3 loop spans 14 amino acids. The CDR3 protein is CASQGQGSTDTQYF. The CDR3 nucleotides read TGTGCCAGCCAGGGACAGGGGAGCACAGATACGCAGTATTTT.

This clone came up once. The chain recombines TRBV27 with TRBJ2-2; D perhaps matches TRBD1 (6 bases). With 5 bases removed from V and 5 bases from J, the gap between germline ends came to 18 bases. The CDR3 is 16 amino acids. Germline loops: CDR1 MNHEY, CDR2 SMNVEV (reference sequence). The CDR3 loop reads CASSHWQGSRTGELFF. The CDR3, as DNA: TGTGCCAGCAGTCACTGGCAGGGGAGTCGAACCGGGGAGCTGTTTTTT.

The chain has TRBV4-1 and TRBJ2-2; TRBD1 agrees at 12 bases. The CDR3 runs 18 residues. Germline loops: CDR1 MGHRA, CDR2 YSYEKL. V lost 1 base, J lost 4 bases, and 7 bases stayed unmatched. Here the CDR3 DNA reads TGCGCCAGCAGCCAAGGAGGGACAGGGGGCGCCGTCACCGGGGAGCTGTTTTTT. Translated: CASSQGGTGGAVTGELFF.

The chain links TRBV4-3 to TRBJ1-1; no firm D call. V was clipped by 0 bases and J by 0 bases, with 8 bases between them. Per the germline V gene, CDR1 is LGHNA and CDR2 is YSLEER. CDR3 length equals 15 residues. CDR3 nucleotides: TGCGCCAGCAGCCAAGAGCCCAGGCTGAACACTGAAGCTTTCTTT. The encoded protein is CASSQEPRLNTEAFF.

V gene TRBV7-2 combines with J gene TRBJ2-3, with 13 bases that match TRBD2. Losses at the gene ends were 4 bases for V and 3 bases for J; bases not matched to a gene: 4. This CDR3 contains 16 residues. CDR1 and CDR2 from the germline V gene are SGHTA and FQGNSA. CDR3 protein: CASSSWTSGRTDTQYF. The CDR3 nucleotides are TGTGCCAGCAGCTCGTGGACTAGCGGGAGAACAGATACGCAGTATTTT.

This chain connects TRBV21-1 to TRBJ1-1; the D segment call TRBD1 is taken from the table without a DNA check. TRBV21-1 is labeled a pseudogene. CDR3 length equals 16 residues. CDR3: CASREEPQGVNTEAFF. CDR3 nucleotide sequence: TGTGCCAGCAGGGAGGAACCACAGGGGGTGAACACTGAAGCTTTCTTT.

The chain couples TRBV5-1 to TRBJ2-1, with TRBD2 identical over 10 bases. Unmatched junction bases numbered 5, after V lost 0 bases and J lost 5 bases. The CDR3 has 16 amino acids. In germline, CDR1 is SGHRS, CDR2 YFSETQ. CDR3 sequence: CASSLDRTSGNNEQFF. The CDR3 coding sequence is TGCGCCAGCAGCTTGGACCGGACTAGCGGAAACAATGAGCAGTTCTTC.

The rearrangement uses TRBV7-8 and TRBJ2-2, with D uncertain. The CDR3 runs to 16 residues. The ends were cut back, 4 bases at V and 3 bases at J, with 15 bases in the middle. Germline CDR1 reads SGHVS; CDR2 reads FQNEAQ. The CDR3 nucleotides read TGTGCCAGCAGCTCGATCTCGGGTCGGTACACCGGGGAGCTGTTTTTT. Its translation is CASSSISGRYTGELFF.

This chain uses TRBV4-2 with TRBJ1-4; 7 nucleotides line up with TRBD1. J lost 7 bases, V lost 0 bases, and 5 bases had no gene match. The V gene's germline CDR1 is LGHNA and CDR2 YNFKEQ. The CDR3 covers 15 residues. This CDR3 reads CASSQDWRDSEKLFF. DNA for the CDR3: TGTGCCAGCAGCCAAGATTGGAGGGACAGTGAAAAACTGTTTTTT.

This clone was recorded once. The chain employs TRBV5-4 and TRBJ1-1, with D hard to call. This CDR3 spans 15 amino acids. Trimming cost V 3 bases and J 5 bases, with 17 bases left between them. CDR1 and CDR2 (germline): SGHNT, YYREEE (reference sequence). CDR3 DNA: TGTGCCAGCAGCTCTCTACCGTCCTGGTGGACTGAAGCTTTCTTT. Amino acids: CASSSLPSWWTEAFF.

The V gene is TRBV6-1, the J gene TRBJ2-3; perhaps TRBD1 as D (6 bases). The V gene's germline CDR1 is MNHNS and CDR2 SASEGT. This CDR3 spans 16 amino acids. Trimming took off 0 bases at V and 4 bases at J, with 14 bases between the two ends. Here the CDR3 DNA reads TGTGCCAGCAGTGAAGCGCTATTACAGGGAGCAGATACGCAGTATTTT. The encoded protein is CASSEALLQGADTQYF.

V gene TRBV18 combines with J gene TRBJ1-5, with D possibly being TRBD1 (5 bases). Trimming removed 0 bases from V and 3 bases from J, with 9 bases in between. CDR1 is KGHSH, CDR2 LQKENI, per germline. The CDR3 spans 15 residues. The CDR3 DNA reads TGTGCCAGCTCACCACCGGGGGGGATCAATCAGCCCCAGCATTTT. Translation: CASSPPGGINQPQHF.